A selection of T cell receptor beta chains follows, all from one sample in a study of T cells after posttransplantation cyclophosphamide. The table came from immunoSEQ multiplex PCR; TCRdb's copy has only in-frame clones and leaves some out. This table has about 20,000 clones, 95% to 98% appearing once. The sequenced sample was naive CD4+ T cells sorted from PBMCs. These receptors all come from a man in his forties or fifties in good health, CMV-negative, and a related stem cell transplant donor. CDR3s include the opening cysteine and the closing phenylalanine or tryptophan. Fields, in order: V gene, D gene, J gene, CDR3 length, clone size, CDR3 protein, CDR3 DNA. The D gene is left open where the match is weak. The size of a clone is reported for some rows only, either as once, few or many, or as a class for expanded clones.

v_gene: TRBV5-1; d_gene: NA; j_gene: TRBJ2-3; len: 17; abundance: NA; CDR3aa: CASSPKRNVLNRDTQYF; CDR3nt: TGCGCCAGCAGCCCGAAGAGGAATGTGCTGAATAGGGATACGCAGTATTTT
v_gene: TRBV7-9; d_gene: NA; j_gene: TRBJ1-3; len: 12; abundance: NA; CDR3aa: CASSAGGNTIYF; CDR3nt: TGTGCCAGCAGCGCAGGGGGAAACACCATATATTTT
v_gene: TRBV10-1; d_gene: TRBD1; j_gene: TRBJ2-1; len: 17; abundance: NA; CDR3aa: CASSNGQALRQGNEQFF; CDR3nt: TGCGCCAGCAGTAATGGACAGGCCCTAAGACAGGGCAATGAGCAGTTCTTC
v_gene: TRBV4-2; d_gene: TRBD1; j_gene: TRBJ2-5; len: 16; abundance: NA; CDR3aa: CASSQEETGGRRAQYF; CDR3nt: TGTGCCAGCAGCCAAGAAGAGACAGGGGGAAGAAGGGCCCAGTACTTC
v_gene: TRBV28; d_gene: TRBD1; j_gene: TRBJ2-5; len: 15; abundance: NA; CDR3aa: CASHRMDRGRETQYF; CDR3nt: TGTGCCAGCCACCGAATGGACAGGGGACGAGAGACCCAGTACTTC
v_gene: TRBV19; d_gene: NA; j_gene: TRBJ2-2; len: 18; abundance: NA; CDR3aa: CASSIDLRSGTPTGELFF; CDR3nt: TGTGCCAGTAGTATAGACCTGAGAAGCGGGACACCCACCGGGGAGCTGTTTTTT
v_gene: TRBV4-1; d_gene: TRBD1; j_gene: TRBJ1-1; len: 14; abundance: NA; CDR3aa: CASERAGGYTEAFF; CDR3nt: TGCGCCAGCGAGAGGGCAGGGGGATACACTGAAGCTTTCTTT
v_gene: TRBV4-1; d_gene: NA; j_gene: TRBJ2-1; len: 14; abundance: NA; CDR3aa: CASRPGPRYNEQFF; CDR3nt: TGCGCCAGCAGGCCGGGTCCTCGATACAATGAGCAGTTCTTC
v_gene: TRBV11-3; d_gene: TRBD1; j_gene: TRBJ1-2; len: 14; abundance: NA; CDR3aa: CASSKGQGGYGYTF; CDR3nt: TGTGCCAGCAGCAAAGGACAGGGCGGGTATGGCTACACCTTC
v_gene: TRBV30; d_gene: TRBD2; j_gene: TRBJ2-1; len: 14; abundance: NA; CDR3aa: CAWSEPRLATEQFF; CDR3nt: TGTGCCTGGAGTGAACCCCGACTAGCTACTGAGCAGTTCTTC
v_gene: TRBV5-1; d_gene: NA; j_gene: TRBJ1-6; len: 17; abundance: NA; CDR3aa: CASRLGGLRADNSPLHF; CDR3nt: TGCGCCAGCAGGCTAGGCGGGCTTCGGGCTGATAATTCACCCCTCCACTTT
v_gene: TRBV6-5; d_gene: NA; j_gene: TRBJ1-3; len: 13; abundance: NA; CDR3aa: CASSPGLGDTIYF; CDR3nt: TGTGCCAGCAGCCCCGGGCTCGGGGACACCATATATTTT
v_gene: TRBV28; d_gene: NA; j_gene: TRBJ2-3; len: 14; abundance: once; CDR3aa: CASSPHPRGNTQYF; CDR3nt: TGTGCCAGCAGTCCCCACCCTAGGGGAAATACGCAGTATTTT
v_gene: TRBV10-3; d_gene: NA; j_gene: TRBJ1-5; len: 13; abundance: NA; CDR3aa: CAIGPVRDQPQHF; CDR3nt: TGTGCCATCGGACCAGTGCGGGATCAGCCCCAGCATTTT
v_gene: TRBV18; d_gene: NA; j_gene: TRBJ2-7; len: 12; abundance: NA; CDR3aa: CASSHGFYEQYF; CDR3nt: TGTGCCAGCTCCCACGGGTTTTACGAGCAGTACTTC
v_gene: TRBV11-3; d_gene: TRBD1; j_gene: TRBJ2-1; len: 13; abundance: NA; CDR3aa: CASSGTGVNEQFF; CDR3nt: TGTGCCAGCAGCGGTACAGGGGTCAATGAGCAGTTCTTC
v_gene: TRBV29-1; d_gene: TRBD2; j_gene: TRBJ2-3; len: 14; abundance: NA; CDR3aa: CSAGGGSGTDTQYF; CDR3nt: TGCAGCGCCGGGGGGGGTTCCGGCACAGATACGCAGTATTTT
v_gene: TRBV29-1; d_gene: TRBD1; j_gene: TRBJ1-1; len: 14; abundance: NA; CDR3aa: CSMTGGRMNTEAFF; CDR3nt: TGCAGTATGACAGGGGGCCGAATGAACACTGAAGCTTTCTTT
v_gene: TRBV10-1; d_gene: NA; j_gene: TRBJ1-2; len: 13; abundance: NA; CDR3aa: CASSVAGVYGYTF; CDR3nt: TGCGCCAGCAGTGTTGCAGGGGTATATGGCTACACCTTC
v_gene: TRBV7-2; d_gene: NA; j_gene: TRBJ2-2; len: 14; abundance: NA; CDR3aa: CASSPGHNTGELFF; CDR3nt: TGTGCCAGCAGCCCCGGACATAACACCGGGGAGCTGTTTTTT
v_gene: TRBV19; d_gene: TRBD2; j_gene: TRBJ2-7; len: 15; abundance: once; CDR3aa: CASSMSGSGSYEQYF; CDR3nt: TGTGCCAGTAGTATGAGCGGGAGTGGATCCTACGAGCAGTACTTC
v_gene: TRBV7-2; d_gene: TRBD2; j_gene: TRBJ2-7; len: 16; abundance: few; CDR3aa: CASSLELAKPPPEQYF; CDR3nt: TGTGCCAGCAGCTTAGAACTAGCGAAACCCCCCCCCGAGCAGTACTTC
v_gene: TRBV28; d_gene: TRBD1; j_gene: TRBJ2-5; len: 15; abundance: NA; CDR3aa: CASSPRGQGEETQYF; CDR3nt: TGTGCCAGCAGCCCCCGTGGACAGGGAGAGGAGACCCAGTACTTC
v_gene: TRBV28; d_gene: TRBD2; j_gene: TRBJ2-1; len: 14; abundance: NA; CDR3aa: CASSQAGVVNEQFF; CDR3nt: TGTGCCAGCAGCCAAGCGGGAGTGGTCAATGAGCAGTTCTTC
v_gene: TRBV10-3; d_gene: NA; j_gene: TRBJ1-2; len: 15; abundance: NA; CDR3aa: CAISESAVLVYGYTF; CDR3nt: TGTGCCATCAGTGAGTCGGCGGTTCTAGTCTATGGCTACACCTTC
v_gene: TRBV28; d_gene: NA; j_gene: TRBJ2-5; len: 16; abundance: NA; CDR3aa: CASSLLEGKREETQYF; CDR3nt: TGTGCCAGCAGTTTATTGGAGGGCAAAAGGGAAGAGACCCAGTACTTC
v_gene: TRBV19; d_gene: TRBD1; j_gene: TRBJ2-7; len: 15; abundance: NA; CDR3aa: CASSILAGGLYEQYF; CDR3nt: TGTGCCAGTAGTATACTCGCAGGGGGCTTGTACGAGCAGTACTTC
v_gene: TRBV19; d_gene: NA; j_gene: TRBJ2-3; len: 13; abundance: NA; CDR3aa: CASKSGGTDTQYF; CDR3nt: TGTGCCAGTAAATCAGGGGGCACAGATACGCAGTATTTT
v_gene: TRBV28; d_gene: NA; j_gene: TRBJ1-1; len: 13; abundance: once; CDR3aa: CASSLPRNTEAFF; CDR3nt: TGTGCCAGCAGTTTACCCAGGAACACTGAAGCTTTCTTT
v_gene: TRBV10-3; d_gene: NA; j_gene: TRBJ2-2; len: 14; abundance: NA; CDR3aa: CAIRIADNTGELFF; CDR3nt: TGTGCCATCAGGATAGCTGATAACACCGGGGAGCTGTTTTTT
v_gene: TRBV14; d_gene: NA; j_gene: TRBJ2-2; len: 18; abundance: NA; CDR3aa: CASSQDLSEQVNTGELFF; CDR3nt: TGTGCCAGCAGCCAAGATCTATCCGAACAGGTGAACACCGGGGAGCTGTTTTTT
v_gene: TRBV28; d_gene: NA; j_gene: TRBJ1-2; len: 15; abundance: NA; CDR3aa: CASQRRAPQNYGYTF; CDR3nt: TGTGCCAGCCAAAGGCGGGCCCCACAGAACTATGGCTACACCTTC
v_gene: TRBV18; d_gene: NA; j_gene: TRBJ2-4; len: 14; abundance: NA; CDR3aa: CASSPGAVENIQYF; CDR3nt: TGTGCCAGCTCACCTGGGGCCGTGGAAAACATTCAGTACTTC
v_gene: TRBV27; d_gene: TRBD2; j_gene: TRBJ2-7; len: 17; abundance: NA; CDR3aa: CASSSTVRTSGYYEQYF; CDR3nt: TGTGCCAGCAGTTCCACAGTAAGGACTAGCGGATACTACGAGCAGTACTTC
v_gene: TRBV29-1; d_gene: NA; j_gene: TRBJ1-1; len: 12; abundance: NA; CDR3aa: CSVGRLNTEAFF; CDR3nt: TGCAGCGTCGGGAGGTTGAACACTGAAGCTTTCTTT
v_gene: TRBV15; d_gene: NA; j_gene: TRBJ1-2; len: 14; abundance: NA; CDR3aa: CATSRDLRGHGYTF; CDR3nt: TGTGCCACCAGCAGAGATCTTCGGGGTCATGGCTACACCTTC
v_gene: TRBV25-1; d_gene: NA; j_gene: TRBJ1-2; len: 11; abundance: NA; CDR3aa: CASSTGFGYTF; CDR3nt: TGTGCCAGCAGCACAGGGTTCGGCTACACCTTC
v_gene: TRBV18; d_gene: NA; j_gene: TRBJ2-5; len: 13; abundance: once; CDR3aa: CASSLLERETQYF; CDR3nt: TGTGCCAGCTCACTTTTAGAGCGGGAGACCCAGTACTTC
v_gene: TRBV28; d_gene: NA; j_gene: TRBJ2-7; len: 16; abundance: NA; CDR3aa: CASSWLKWGMSYEQYF; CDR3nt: TGTGCCAGCAGTTGGCTGAAATGGGGCATGTCCTACGAGCAGTACTTC
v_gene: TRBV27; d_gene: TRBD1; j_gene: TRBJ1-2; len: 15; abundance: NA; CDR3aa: CASSFTTGGNYGYTF; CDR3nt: TGTGCCAGCAGTTTTACGACAGGGGGCAACTATGGCTACACCTTC
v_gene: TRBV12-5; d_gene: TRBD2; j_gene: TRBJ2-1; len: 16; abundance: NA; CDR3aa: CASGLVLSSGSNEQFF; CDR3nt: TGTGCTAGTGGTTTGGTACTTTCTAGCGGGAGTAATGAGCAGTTCTTC
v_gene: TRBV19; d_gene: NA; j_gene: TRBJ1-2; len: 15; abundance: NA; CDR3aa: CASSTPTTRNYGYTF; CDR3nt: TGTGCCAGTAGTACCCCCACGACACGTAACTATGGCTACACCTTC
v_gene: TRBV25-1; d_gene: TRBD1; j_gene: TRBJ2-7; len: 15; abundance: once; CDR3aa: CASSDWTGFAYEQYF; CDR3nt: TGTGCCAGCAGTGACTGGACAGGGTTCGCTTACGAGCAGTACTTC
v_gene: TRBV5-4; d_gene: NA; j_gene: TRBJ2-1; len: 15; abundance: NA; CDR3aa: CASSLTTTSYNEQFF; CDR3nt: TGTGCCAGCAGCTTGACTACCACCTCCTACAATGAGCAGTTCTTC
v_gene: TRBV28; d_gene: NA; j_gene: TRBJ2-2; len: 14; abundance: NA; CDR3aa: CASILWGSTGELFF; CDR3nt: TGTGCCAGCATTCTATGGGGGAGTACCGGGGAGCTGTTTTTT
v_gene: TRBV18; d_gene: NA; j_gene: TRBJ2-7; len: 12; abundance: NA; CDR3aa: CASSPGVYEQYF; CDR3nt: TGTGCCAGCTCACCGGGAGTATACGAGCAGTACTTC
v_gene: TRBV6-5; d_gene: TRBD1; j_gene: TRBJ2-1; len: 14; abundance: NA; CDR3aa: CATGQSGGYNEQFF; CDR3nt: TGTGCCACAGGACAGTCAGGGGGATACAATGAGCAGTTCTTC
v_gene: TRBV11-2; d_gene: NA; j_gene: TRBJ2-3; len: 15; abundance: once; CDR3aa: CASSLVSIETDTQYF; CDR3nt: TGTGCCAGCAGCTTAGTATCCATAGAGACAGATACGCAGTATTTT
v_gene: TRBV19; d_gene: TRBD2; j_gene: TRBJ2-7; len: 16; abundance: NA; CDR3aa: CASSMKGIAGSYEQYF; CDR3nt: TGTGCCAGTAGTATGAAAGGGATAGCGGGCTCCTACGAGCAGTACTTC
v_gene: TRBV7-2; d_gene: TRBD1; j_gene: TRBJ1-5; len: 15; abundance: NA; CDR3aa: CASSSGQGGGQPQHF; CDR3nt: TGTGCCAGCAGCTCCGGACAGGGAGGGGGACAGCCCCAGCATTTT
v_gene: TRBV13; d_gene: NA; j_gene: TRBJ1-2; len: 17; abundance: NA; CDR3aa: CASSSYISQWEKDGYTF; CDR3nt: TGTGCCAGCAGCTCTTATATCTCACAGTGGGAGAAAGATGGCTACACCTTC
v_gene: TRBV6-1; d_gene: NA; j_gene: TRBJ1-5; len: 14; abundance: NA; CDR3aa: CATIPGHPNQPQHF; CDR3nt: TGTGCCACCATCCCAGGACACCCCAATCAGCCCCAGCATTTT
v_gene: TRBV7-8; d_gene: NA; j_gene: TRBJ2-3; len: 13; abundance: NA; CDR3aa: CASSPTSTDTQYF; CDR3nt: TGTGCCAGCAGCCCCACTAGCACAGATACGCAGTATTTT